These T cell receptor beta chains were read from a single sample in a study of Graves' ophthalmopathy and Graves' hyperthyroidism. MiXCR was run by TCRdb on the multiplex PCR reads, yielding one entry per CDR3 protein. The sample yields 350,000 or so distinct CDR3 sequences, around a sixth seen once. The sample taken for sequencing was peripheral blood. The receptor set was obtained from an adult man with Graves' ophthalmopathy. CDR3s include the opening cysteine and the closing phenylalanine or tryptophan. Fields, in order: clone size, D gene, J gene, V gene, CDR3 DNA, CDR3 protein. D genes are given only for firm matches. Clone size appears in some rows only: once, few, many, or a class for an expanded clone.

many	.	TRBJ2-3	TRBV6-5	TGTGCCAGCAGTTACTCCCGACTGGGCACGCAGTATTTT	CASSYSRLGTQYF
many	.	TRBJ1-5	TRBV27	TGTGCCAGCAGTATACGACAGGAAGGTCAGCCCCAGCATTTT	CASSIRQEGQPQHF
.	.	TRBJ1-6	TRBV5-1	TGCGCCAGCAGCCAAGACCCTCCGGGGTATTCACCCCTCCACTTT	CASSQDPPGYSPLHF
many	TRBD1	TRBJ1-2	TRBV28	TGTGCCAGCAGTTTATCCGGACAGGCTAGCTATGGCTACACCTTC	CASSLSGQASYGYTF
many	.	TRBJ1-5	TRBV25-1	TGTGCCAGCAGTGAGGCTGCTAGCAATCAGCCCCAGCATTTT	CASSEAASNQPQHF
few	.	TRBJ2-7	TRBV18	TGTGCCAGCTCACCATCTACCGGGACCTCCTACGAGCAGTACTTC	CASSPSTGTSYEQYF
few	TRBD2	TRBJ2-7	TRBV7-2	TGTGCCAGCTCCGACGGACTAGCGGGAGTCGGCGAGCAGTACTTC	CASSDGLAGVGEQYF
.	.	TRBJ1-5	TRBV30	TGTGCCTGGAGCCCAGGAGGAGGGGGTGGTCAGCCCCAGCATTTT	CAWSPGGGGGQPQHF
many	TRBD2	TRBJ2-7	TRBV20-1	TGCAGTGCTAGTACCGGGAGGGCATCCTCAGACGAGCAGTACTTC	CSASTGRASSDEQYF
.	TRBD1	TRBJ2-7	TRBV28	TGTGCCAGCAGTCCCTGGACAGGGGGCGTGAGTGGTCTCTACGAGCAGTACTTC	CASSPWTGGVSGLYEQYF
.	TRBD2	TRBJ2-7	TRBV6-5	TGTGCCAGCAGTTACGCGGGACTAACAACCTACGAGCAGTACTTC	CASSYAGLTTYEQYF
many	.	TRBJ1-2	TRBV27	TGTGCCAGCAGTTTCCAGGGAAGCTACACCTTC	CASSFQGSYTF
many	TRBD1	TRBJ2-5	TRBV12-3/TRBV12-4	TGTGCCAGCAGTTACCGGGACAGGGAAGAGACCCAGTACTTC	CASSYRDREETQYF
few	.	TRBJ1-5	TRBV27	TGTGCCAGCAGTTTACAGGGGATGAGTCAGCCCCAGCATTTT	CASSLQGMSQPQHF
many	.	TRBJ2-5	TRBV2	TGTGCCAGCAGTGAAGCGCTTGGGGGCGGGGAGACCCAGTACTTC	CASSEALGGGETQYF
few	.	TRBJ2-2	TRBV6-1	TGTGCCAGCAGTGAAGATCTCACCACGGGGAACACCGGGGAGCTGTTTTTT	CASSEDLTTGNTGELFF
many	TRBD1	TRBJ1-2	TRBV28	TGTGCCAGCAGTTTCTCGGGACAGTCTTTCGGCTACACCTTC	CASSFSGQSFGYTF
many	TRBD2	TRBJ2-4	TRBV2	TGTGCCAGCAGCGCCTCCGGGACTAGCAAAAACATTCAGTACTTC	CASSASGTSKNIQYF
many	TRBD2	TRBJ2-7	TRBV5-1	TGCGCCAGCAGCTCCATTCGGGGGGATCGAGACGAGCAGTACTTC	CASSSIRGDRDEQYF
many	.	TRBJ2-7	TRBV29-1	TGCAGCGTTGAAGGAGTGGGCGTGGACGAGCAGTACTTC	CSVEGVGVDEQYF
many	.	TRBJ2-7	TRBV12-3/TRBV12-4	TGTGCCAGCAGCTCAGACAGGAACTACGAGCAGTACTTC	CASSSDRNYEQYF
many	.	TRBJ2-5	TRBV27	TGTGCCAGCAGTTTACTGGGGAACCAAGAGACCCAGTACTTC	CASSLLGNQETQYF
many	.	TRBJ2-7	TRBV2	TGTGCCAGCAGTGGGGCCAGGGTAGGCGAGCAGTACTTC	CASSGARVGEQYF
many	TRBD1	TRBJ1-1	TRBV7-9	TGTGCCAGCAGCAAGTCGGGACAGCAGAACACTGAAGCTTTCTTT	CASSKSGQQNTEAFF
many	.	TRBJ1-5	TRBV6-1	TGTGCCAGCAGTGAAGTCGCGGGTCAGCCCCAGCATTTT	CASSEVAGQPQHF